These 12 T cell receptor beta chains share one sample of origin, sequenced in a study of cytomegalovirus exposure and HLA in healthy donors. The assay was immunoSEQ multiplex PCR, and TCRdb's table has in-frame clones only and misses some. This table has over 250,000 clones, approximately 86% appearing once. Sequences were obtained from PBMCs. The receptor source for this set is a woman younger than 30 in good health and CMV-seronegative.

This clone was found once. The V call is TRBV5-4, the J call TRBJ1-2, with D maybe TRBD1 (6 bases). CDR1 SGHNT and CDR2 YYREEE come from the germline V gene (reference sequence). V was trimmed by 0 bases and J by 2 bases, leaving 11 bases between them. The CDR3 totals 15 residues. CDR3 sequence (DNA): TGTGCCAGCAGCTTGGAACCCAGGGGAAACTATGGCTACACCTTC. This gives the protein CASSLEPRGNYGYTF.

The chain is built from TRBV28 and TRBJ2-3; D call uncertain. Per the germline V gene, CDR1 is MDHEN and CDR2 is SYDVKM. Trimming stripped 5 bases from V and 4 bases from J, with 7 bases between. The CDR3 is 12 residues long. This CDR3 reads CASSANADTQYF. The CDR3 DNA sequence: TGTGCCAGCAGTGCTAACGCAGATACGCAGTATTTT.

V is TRBV27 and J is TRBJ2-3, with D unclear. In germline, CDR1 is MNHEY, CDR2 SMNVEV (reference sequence). With 3 bases removed from V and 2 bases from J, the gap between germline ends came to 12 bases. The CDR3 contains 15 residues. DNA of the CDR3: TGTGCCAGCAGTTTTTCCCTAACCCTCACAGATACGCAGTATTTT. Protein product: CASSFSLTLTDTQYF.

The rearrangement joins TRBV9 to TRBJ1-2; TRBD1 aligns across 11 bases. Germline lookup yields CDR1 SGDLS and CDR2 YYNGEE. V gave up 0 bases and J gave up 7 bases; unmatched junction bases: 8. The CDR3 covers 16 residues. Here the CDR3 reads CASSVAIGQGAGGYTF. The CDR3 DNA reads as TGTGCCAGCAGCGTAGCTATCGGACAGGGGGCCGGTGGCTACACCTTC.

This clone is a singleton in its sample. The rearrangement links TRBV27 to TRBJ2-7, with D possibly being TRBD1 (6 bases). Germline loops: CDR1 MNHEY, CDR2 SMNVEV (reference sequence). The V end was cut by 6 bases, the J end by 2 bases, with 17 bases between. There are 15 residues in the CDR3. The DNA of the CDR3 is TGTGCCAGCAGCCCGACAGGCTTTGGCCCCTACGAGCAGTACTTC. Translated: CASSPTGFGPYEQYF.

The V gene is TRBV6-1, the J gene TRBJ2-3; no clear D. CDR1 is MNHNS and CDR2 is SASEGT in the germline V gene. Trimming took off 5 bases at V and 2 bases at J, with 11 bases between the two ends. The CDR3 consists of 14 residues. The CDR3: CASSTTWFTDTQYF. The CDR3 nucleotides read TGTGCCAGCAGTACAACCTGGTTCACAGATACGCAGTATTTT.

The rearrangement links TRBV11-3 to TRBJ2-7; 9 positions match TRBD1. The germline V gene encodes CDR1 SGHNT and CDR2 YENEEA. The V segment lost 5 bases and the J segment 3 bases; nucleotides outside the gene matches: 5. The CDR3 runs 14 residues. The CDR3 DNA sequence: TGTGCCAGCAGCGGAACAGGGGGCCTCTACGAGCAGTACTTC. Protein product: CASSGTGGLYEQYF.

The V and J genes are TRBV30 and TRBJ2-5, with D perhaps TRBD2 (6 bases). V gave up 2 bases and J gave up 5 bases, with 12 bases separating them. CDR1 is GTSNPN and CDR2 is SVGIG in the germline V gene (reference sequence). There are 13 residues in the CDR3. The chain's CDR3 is CAWSLRAGETQYF. The CDR3 DNA follows: TGTGCCTGGAGTCTTCGCGCGGGGGAGACCCAGTACTTC.

The chain joins TRBV5-1 to TRBJ1-1; D unclear. Trimming shortened V by 2 bases and J by 7 bases, and 12 bases separated the two germline ends. CDR1 is SGHRS, CDR2 YFSETQ, per germline. This CDR3 is 13 amino acids long. CDR3 loop: CASSFKGGGEAFF. The CDR3 DNA is TGCGCCAGCAGCTTTAAGGGTGGAGGTGAAGCTTTCTTT.

The chain links TRBV29-1 to TRBJ2-3, with D possibly TRBD2 on 5 matching bases. Germline V CDR1 and CDR2: SQVTM, ANQGSEA. Trimming cost V 4 bases and J 4 bases, with 12 bases left between them. The CDR3 contains 13 residues. The CDR3 protein is CSVGARLPDTQYF. The CDR3 DNA reads as TGCAGCGTTGGGGCTAGACTACCAGATACGCAGTATTTT.

This clone was observed a handful of times. The chain is built from TRBV2 and TRBJ1-2; TRBD1 aligns across 8 bases. J was trimmed by 5 bases and V by 8 bases; bases with no gene match: 10. The CDR3 is 14 amino acids. Germline CDR1 is SNHLY and CDR2 is FYNNEI. The CDR3 region has the DNA TGTGCCAGCCTAAGGGACAGGTCTGGGTATGGCTACACCTTC. This gives the protein CASLRDRSGYGYTF. Supplemented by reference TRBV2 and TRBJ1-2, the full variable domain reads EPEVTQTPSHQVTQMGQEVILRCVPISNHLYFYWYRQILGQKVEFLVSFYNNEISEKSEIFDDQFSVERPDGSNFTLKIRSTKLEDSAMYFCASLRDRSGYGYTFGSGTRLTVV.

The chain has TRBV28 and TRBJ1-2; 11 bases fit TRBD1. The J segment lost 6 bases and the V segment lost 5 bases, leaving 5 bases of the junction unmatched. Germline loops: CDR1 MDHEN, CDR2 SYDVKM. The CDR3 consists of 14 residues. Written as DNA, the CDR3 is TGTGCCAGCAGTCCGGGACAGGGGGTGGATGGCTACACCTTC. Translated, it gives CASSPGQGVDGYTF.